Detailed here is one T cell receptor beta chain. The entry originates in a study of blood T cell repertoires in COVID-19. The germline V gene has CDR1 KGHSH and CDR2 LQKENI. CDR3 length equals 13 residues. The V segment lost 0 bases and the J segment 11 bases; nucleotides outside the gene matches: 4. The repertoire was sequenced with immunoSEQ multiplex PCR; TCRdb's copy has only in-frame clones and lacks some. The data show about 280,000 clones, with around 91% seen just once and about 1.7% held by the top ten. The J gene is TRBJ2-1, the V gene TRBV18, with TRBD1 identical over 7 bases. The receptor's source is a woman between 18 and 30 years old with acute COVID-19. The sample was PBMCs or T cells enriched from blood (not recorded which). CDR3 in DNA: TGTGCCAGCTCACCACCCGGGACAGTAAAGCAGTTCTTC. It encodes CASSPPGTVKQFF.